This T cell receptor beta chain was retrieved from a study of tumor and adjacent non-tumor tissue in lung cancer. Study-wide background: The cohort had 12 to 13 adenocarcinoma, 2 squamous cell and 1 small cell patients. Stage I to III disease affected some 11 men and about 5 women aged about 31 to 80.

The CDR3 consists of 16 residues. CDR1 SGHAT and CDR2 FQNNGV come from the germline V gene. Three rounds of nested PCR, following a modified ARM-PCR protocol, produced the TCRbeta library. TCRdb processed the multiplex PCR reads anew with MiXCR; each CDR3 protein has one entry. The sample lists 120,000 or so distinct CDR3 sequences; 60% to 70% were seen once. No cell sorting was done before RNA was extracted from the tissue. Newly diagnosed lung cancer patients had thoracic surgery in China, August–late 2014, without prior chemotherapy. Comment on this clonotype: The junction and the germline gene differ at one end; a read error may be behind it.

The TCR sequence derives from a man aged 30 to 45 with non-small cell lung cancer. Sequenced material: lung tumor tissue. V gene TRBV11-2 combines with J gene TRBJ2-2, with a tentative D call TRBD1 (6 bases). The CDR3, as DNA: TGTGCTAGCAGCCCAACCGGGACACTAAACACCGGGGAGCTGTTTTTT. This encodes CASSPTGTLNTGELFF.